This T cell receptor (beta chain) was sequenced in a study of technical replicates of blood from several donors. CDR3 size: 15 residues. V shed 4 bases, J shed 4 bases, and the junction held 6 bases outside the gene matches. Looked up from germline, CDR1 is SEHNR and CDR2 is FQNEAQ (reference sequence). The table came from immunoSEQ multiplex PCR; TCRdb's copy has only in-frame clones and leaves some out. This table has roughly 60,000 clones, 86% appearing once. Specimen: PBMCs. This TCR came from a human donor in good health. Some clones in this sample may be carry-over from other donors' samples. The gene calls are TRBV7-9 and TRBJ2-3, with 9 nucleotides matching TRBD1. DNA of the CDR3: TGTGCCAGCAGCTGGGACAGGGCCCTCGCAGATACGCAGTATTTT. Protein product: CASSWDRALADTQYF.